A single sample gave rise to the 16 T cell receptor beta chains below, sequenced in a study of CD8+ T cells in alopecia areata. Isolated RNA was reverse transcribed into cDNA used as the sequencing template. The table came from immunoSEQ multiplex PCR; TCRdb's copy has only in-frame clones and leaves some out. The sample has approximately 91,000 clones; under 45% are singletons. Sequencing was carried out using CD4+ T cells sorted from blood. All receptors come from a human donor with alopecia areata.

The sample holds a few counts of this clone. This sequence joins TRBV7-8 and TRBJ2-2; 12 bases agree with TRBD1. Per the germline V gene, CDR1 is SGHVS and CDR2 is FQNEAQ. V lost 2 bases to trimming and J lost 5 bases; unmatched junction nucleotides: 3. The CDR3 is 16 residues long. The CDR3 spells CASSLRDRGRTGELFF. The CDR3 DNA reads as TGTGCCAGCAGCTTAAGGGACAGGGGGCGAACCGGGGAGCTGTTTTTT. Variable domain in full (rest from reference TRBV7-8 and TRBJ2-2): GAGVSQSPRYKVAKRGQDVALRCDPISGHVSLFWYQQALGQGPEFLTYFQNEAQLDKSGLPSDRFFAERPEGSVSTLKIQRTQQEDSAVYLCASSLRDRGRTGELFFGEGSRLTVL.

This clone turned up a few times. CDR3 residues: CASGGGRERETQYF. The CDR3 nucleotides read TGCGCCAGCGGAGGCGGGAGGGAGCGAGAGACCCAGTACTTC. The chain combines TRBV5-1 with TRBJ2-5, with 9 bases lining up with TRBD2. V gave up 7 bases and J gave up 4 bases; unmatched junction bases: 8. This CDR3 has 14 amino acids. The germline CDR1 and CDR2 sequences are SGHRS and YFSETQ.

The chain has TRBV5-1 and TRBJ1-2; D not certain. Trimming removed 0 bases from V and 4 bases from J, with 7 bases in between. Germline V gives CDR1 SGHRS, CDR2 YFSETQ. This CDR3 region has 13 residues. In DNA, the CDR3 is TGCGCCAGCAGCTTGGAAGGGCCCTATGGCTACACCTTC. The encoded protein is CASSLEGPYGYTF.

This clone was found once. The chain links TRBV30 to TRBJ2-1, with no clear D. Germline CDR1 is GTSNPN and CDR2 is SVGIG (reference sequence). CDR3 size: 11 residues. The V end lost 3 bases, the J end lost 10 bases, and 10 bases lay between the germline ends. CDR3 in DNA: TGTGCCTGGAGCCTGCGTAGGGAGCAGTTCTTC. Residues: CAWSLRREQFF.

This clone has a handful of counts. This sequence joins TRBV28 and TRBJ1-1; no clear D gene. CDR1 and CDR2 from the germline V gene are MDHEN and SYDVKM. V gave up 7 bases and J gave up 0 bases, with 9 bases separating them. This CDR3 has 13 residues. Here the CDR3 reads CASTHNMNTEAFF. The CDR3 DNA is TGTGCCAGCACCCACAACATGAACACTGAAGCTTTCTTT.

The rearrangement links TRBV29-1 to TRBJ2-7; 9 bases are a match to TRBD1. This CDR3 has 13 residues. The V gene end was trimmed by 4 bases and the J gene end by 4 bases; junction bases not matched to a gene: 5. CDR1 and CDR2 (germline): SQVTM, ANQGSEA. CDR3: CSVGQGGRYEQYF. CDR3 coding DNA: TGCAGCGTTGGACAGGGGGGACGGTACGAGCAGTACTTC.

The rearrangement joins TRBV18 to TRBJ2-2, with 8 bases lining up with TRBD1. Unmatched junction bases numbered 0, after V lost 3 bases and J lost 3 bases. The V gene's germline CDR1 is KGHSH and CDR2 LQKENI. The CDR3 is made up of 14 amino acids. CDR3 bases: TGTGCCAGCTCACCGGGACAGGACACCGGGGAGCTGTTTTTT. Its translation: CASSPGQDTGELFF.

This chain connects TRBV12-5 to TRBJ2-3, with no clear D. The V gene lost 6 bases and the J gene lost 4 bases, with 8 bases spanning the gap. The CDR3 is made up of 12 amino acids. Per the germline V gene, CDR1 is LGHNT and CDR2 is FRNRAP. For the CDR3, the DNA is TGTGCTAGTGGCCCGTTCCCAGATACGCAGTATTTT. Its protein is CASGPFPDTQYF.

This sequence joins TRBV30 and TRBJ1-5; D unclear. Germline values: CDR1 GTSNPN, CDR2 SVGIG (reference sequence). With 4 bases removed from V and 0 bases from J, the gap between germline ends came to 7 bases. This CDR3 comprises 13 residues. The CDR3: CAWNVDSNQPQHF. CDR3 DNA: TGTGCCTGGAATGTGGATAGCAATCAGCCCCAGCATTTT.

Note on this clone: The junction and the germline gene differ at one end; a read error may be behind it. The J gene is TRBJ2-1, the V gene TRBV2, with D unclear. The germline gives CDR1 SNHLY, CDR2 FYNNEI. This CDR3 spans 12 amino acids. For the CDR3, the DNA is TGTGCCAGCAGTGAATGGCCCTCCTTTTTGATCTTC. Its translation: CASSEWPSFLIF.

The chain has TRBV7-2 and TRBJ2-7; TRBD2 matches 12 bases. CDR3 length: 15 residues. The ends lost 1 base at V and 2 bases at J; junction bases unmatched: 0. Germline values: CDR1 SGHTA, CDR2 FQGNSA. DNA for the CDR3: TGTGCCAGCAGCTTAGGACTAGCGGGAGCCTACGAGCAGTACTTC. Its protein is CASSLGLAGAYEQYF.

The chain carries TRBV27 and TRBJ2-3; D ambiguous. Germline V gene lookup returns CDR1 MNHEY and CDR2 SMNVEV (reference sequence). V lost 5 bases and J lost 3, with 12 bases in between. The CDR3 has 14 residues. In nucleotides, the CDR3 is TGTGCCAGCAGTCCGTACCCCACTACAGATACGCAGTATTTT. This translates into CASSPYPTTDTQYF.

This clone was found a few times. This chain connects TRBV28 to TRBJ2-2; no clear D. The CDR3 contains 14 residues. Germline lookup yields CDR1 MDHEN and CDR2 SYDVKM. Deletions cut 5 bases from V and 6 bases from J, with 13 bases between. CDR3 residues: CASSPWGAAGELFF. The DNA for the CDR3 is TGTGCCAGCAGTCCATGGGGTGCGGCCGGGGAGCTGTTTTTT.

The genes are TRBV23-1 and TRBJ2-4; TRBD2 might be the D (5 bases). TRBV23-1 is an ORF; its function is uncertain. Trimming pared 8 bases from V and 10 bases from J, leaving 9 bases between. The length of the CDR3 is 10 residues. The CDR3: CASVPGIQYF. In DNA form, the CDR3 reads TGCGCCAGCGTCCCGGGGATTCAGTACTTC.

The chain uses TRBV7-2 and TRBJ2-3; the D gene is possibly TRBD1 (7 bases). Trimming stripped 4 bases from V and 8 bases from J, with 13 bases between. The germline gives CDR1 SGHTA, CDR2 FQGNSA. The CDR3 has 13 amino acids. Written as DNA, the CDR3 is TGTGCCAGCAGCTCTAGACAGGGAGGTACGCAGTATTTT. Protein sequence: CASSSRQGGTQYF.

V gene TRBV4-3 combines with J gene TRBJ2-3; D may be TRBD2 (5 bases). Trimming removed 4 bases at V and 1 base at J, with 12 bases between. CDR3 length: 15 residues. CDR1 and CDR2 from the germline V gene are LGHNA and YSLEER. CDR3 coding DNA: TGCGCCAGCAGCCGGATCAGCGGTGGCACAGATACGCAGTATTTT. This translates into CASSRISGGTDTQYF.